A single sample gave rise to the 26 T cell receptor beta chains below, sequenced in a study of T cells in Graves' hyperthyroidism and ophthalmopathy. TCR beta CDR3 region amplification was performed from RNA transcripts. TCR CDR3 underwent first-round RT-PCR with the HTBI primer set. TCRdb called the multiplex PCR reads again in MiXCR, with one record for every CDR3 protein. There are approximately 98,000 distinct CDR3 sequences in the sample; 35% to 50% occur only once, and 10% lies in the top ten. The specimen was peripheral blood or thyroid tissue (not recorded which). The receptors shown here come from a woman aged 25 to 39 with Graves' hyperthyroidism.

This CDR3 reads CAWSVLWTATNEKLFF. The CDR3 DNA reads TGTGCCTGGAGTGTACTGTGGACAGCAACTAATGAAAAACTGTTTTTT. The chain uses TRBV30 and TRBJ1-4, with D possibly TRBD1 on 6 matching bases. Germline values: CDR1 GTSNPN, CDR2 SVGIG (reference sequence). This CDR3 region has 16 residues. Trimming removed 0 bases from V and 0 bases from J, with 11 bases in between.

CDR3 sequence (DNA): TGTGCCAGCAGTGCTAGAGGGGGGTCAATGACAGGAGAGACCCAGTACTTC. This encodes CASSARGGSMTGETQYF. This sequence joins TRBV25-1 and TRBJ2-5, with D perhaps matching TRBD1 or TRBD2 (6 bases each). Deletions cut 4 bases from V and 4 bases from J, with 22 bases between. This CDR3 is built from 17 residues. CDR1 is MGHDK and CDR2 is SYGVNS in the germline V gene.

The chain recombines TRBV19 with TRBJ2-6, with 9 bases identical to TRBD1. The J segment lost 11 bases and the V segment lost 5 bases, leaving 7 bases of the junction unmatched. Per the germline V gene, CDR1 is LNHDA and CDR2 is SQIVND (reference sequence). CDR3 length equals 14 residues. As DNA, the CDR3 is TGTGCCAGTAGTCCTGGACAGGGGCCCTACGTCCTGACTTTC. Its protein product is CASSPGQGPYVLTF.

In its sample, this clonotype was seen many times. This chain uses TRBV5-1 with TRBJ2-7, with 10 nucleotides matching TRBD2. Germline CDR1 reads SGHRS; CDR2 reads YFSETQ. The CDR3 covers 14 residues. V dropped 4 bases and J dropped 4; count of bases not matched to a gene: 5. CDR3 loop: CASSPSGSGYEQYF. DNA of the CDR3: TGCGCCAGCAGCCCTAGCGGGAGTGGATACGAGCAGTACTTC.

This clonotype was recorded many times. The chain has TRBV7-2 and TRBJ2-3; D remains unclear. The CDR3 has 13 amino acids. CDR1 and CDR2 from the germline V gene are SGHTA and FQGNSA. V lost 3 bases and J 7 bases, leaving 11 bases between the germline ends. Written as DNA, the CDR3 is TGTGCCAGCAGCTTGGTAGGGTGGCATACGCAGTATTTT. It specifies CASSLVGWHTQYF.

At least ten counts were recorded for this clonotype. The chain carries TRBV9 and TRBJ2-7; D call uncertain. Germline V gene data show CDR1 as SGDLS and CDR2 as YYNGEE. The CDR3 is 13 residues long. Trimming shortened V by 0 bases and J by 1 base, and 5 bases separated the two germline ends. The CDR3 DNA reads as TGTGCCAGCAGCGTAGCTCCGTCCTACGAGCAGTACTTC. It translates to CASSVAPSYEQYF. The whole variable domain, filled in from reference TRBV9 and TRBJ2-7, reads DSGVTQTPKHLITATGQRVTLRCSPRSGDLSVYWYQQSLDQGLQFLIQYYNGEERAKGNILERFSAQQFPDLHSELNLSSLELGDSALYFCASSVAPSYEQYFGPGTRLTVT.

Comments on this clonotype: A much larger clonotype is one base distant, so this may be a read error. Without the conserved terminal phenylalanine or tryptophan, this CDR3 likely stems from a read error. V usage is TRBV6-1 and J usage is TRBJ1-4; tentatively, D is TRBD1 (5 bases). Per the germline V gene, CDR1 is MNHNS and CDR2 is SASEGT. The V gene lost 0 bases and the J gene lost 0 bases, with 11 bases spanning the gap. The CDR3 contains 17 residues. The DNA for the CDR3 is TGTGCCAGCAGTGAAGCGCGGGGGGGTGCAACTAATGAAAAACTGTTTCTT. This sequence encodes CASSEARGGATNEKLFL.

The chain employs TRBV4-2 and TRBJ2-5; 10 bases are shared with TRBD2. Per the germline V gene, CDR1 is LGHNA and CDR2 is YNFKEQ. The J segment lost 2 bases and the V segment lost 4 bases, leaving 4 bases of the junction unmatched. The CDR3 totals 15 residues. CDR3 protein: CASSPGAGGQETQYF. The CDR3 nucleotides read TGTGCCAGCAGCCCAGGAGCGGGAGGGCAAGAGACCCAGTACTTC.

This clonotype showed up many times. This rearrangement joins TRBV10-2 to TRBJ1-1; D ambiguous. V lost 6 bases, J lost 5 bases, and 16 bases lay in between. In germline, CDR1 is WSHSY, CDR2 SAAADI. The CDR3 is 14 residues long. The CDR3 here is CASRTPGLGTEAFF. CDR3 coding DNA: TGCGCCAGCAGAACACCGGGTCTAGGGACTGAAGCTTTCTTT.

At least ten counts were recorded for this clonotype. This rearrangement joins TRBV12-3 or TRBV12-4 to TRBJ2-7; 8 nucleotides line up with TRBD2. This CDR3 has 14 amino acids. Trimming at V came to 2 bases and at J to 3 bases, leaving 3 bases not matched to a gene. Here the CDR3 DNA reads TGTGCCAGCAGTTTATTCGGGGGGGACTACGAGCAGTACTTC. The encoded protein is CASSLFGGDYEQYF.

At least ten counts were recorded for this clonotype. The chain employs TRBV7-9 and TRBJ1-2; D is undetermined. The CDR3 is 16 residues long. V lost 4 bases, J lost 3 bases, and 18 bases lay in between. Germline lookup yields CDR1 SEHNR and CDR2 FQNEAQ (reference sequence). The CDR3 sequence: CASSSGPLLEDYGYTF. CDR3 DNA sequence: TGTGCCAGCAGCTCAGGACCGCTACTGGAGGACTATGGCTACACCTTC.

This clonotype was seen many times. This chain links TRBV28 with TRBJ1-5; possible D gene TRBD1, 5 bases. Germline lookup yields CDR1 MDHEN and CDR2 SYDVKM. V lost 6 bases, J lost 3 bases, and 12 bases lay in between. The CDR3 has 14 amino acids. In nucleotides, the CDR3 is TGTGCCAGCAGGGGGGAAAGTCCCAATCAGCCCCAGCATTTT. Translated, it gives CASRGESPNQPQHF.

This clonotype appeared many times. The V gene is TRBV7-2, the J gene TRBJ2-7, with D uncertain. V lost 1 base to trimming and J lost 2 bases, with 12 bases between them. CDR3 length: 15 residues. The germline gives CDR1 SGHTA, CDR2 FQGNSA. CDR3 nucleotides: TGTGCCAGCAGCTTAGGGAGTTTACTTCCCTACGAGCAGTACTTC. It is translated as CASSLGSLLPYEQYF.

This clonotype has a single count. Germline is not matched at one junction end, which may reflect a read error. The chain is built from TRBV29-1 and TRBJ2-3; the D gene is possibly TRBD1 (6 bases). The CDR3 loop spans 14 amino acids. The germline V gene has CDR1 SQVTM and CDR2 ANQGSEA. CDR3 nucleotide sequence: TGCAGCGTTGAGGGCAGGAGATCGACAGGTACGCAGTATTTT. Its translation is CSVEGRRSTGTQYF.

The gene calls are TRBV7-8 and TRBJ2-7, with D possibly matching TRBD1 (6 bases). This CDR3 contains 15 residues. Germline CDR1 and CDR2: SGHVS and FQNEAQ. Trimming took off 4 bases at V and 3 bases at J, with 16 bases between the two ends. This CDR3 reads CASSYRPDSFYEQYF. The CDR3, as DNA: TGTGCCAGCAGCTATAGACCGGACAGTTTCTACGAGCAGTACTTC.

CDR3 residues: CSASEGGRGSKPQHF. In DNA form, the CDR3 reads TGCAGTGCCAGCGAGGGGGGGCGAGGATCTAAGCCCCAGCATTTT. This sequence joins TRBV20-1 and TRBJ1-5; a weak D match, TRBD1 (6 bases). Germline V gene data show CDR1 as DFQATT and CDR2 as SNEGSKA (reference sequence). This CDR3 contains 15 residues. Trimming removed 6 bases at V and 8 bases at J, with 23 bases between.

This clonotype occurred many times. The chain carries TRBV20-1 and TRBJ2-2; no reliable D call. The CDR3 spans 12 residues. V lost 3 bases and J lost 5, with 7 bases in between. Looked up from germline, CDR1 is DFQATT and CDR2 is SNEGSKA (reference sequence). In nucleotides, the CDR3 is TGCAGTGCTAGCGGACGGACCGGGGAGCTGTTTTTT. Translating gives CSASGRTGELFF.

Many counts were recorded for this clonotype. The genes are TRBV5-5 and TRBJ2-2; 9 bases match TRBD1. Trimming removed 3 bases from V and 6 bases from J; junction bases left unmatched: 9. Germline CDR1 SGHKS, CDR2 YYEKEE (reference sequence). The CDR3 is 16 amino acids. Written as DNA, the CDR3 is TGTGCCAGCAGCTCACAGGGGACAGGGTCCGCCGGGGAGCTGTTTTTT. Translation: CASSSQGTGSAGELFF.

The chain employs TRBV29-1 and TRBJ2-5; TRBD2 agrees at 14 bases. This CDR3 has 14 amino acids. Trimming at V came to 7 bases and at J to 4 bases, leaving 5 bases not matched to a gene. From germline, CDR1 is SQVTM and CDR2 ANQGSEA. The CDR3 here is CSAGTSGSRETQYF. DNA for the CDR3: TGCAGCGCTGGGACTAGCGGGAGTCGAGAGACCCAGTACTTC.

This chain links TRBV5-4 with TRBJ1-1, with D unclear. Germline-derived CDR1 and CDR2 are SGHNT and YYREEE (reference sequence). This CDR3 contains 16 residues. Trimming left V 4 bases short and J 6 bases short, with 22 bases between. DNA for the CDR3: TGTGCCAGCAGCAAGGAGGAGGGAGGGTACCACGCTGAAGCTTTCTTT. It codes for CASSKEEGGYHAEAFF.

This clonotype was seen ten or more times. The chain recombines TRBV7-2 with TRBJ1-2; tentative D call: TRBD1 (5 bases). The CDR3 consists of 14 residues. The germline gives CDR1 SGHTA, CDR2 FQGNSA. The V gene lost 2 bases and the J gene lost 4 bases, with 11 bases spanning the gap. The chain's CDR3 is CASSLLGPSYGYTF. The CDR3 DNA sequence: TGTGCCAGCAGCTTATTGGGGCCGAGCTATGGCTACACCTTC.

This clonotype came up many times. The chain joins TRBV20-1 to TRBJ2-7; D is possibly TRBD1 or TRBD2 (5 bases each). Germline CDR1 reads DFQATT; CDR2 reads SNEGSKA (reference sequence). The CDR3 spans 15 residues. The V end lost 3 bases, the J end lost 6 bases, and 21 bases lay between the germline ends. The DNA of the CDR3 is TGCAGTGCTAGTGGAGGCGAGGGACCGGGTACCGAGCAGTACTTC. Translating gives CSASGGEGPGTEQYF.

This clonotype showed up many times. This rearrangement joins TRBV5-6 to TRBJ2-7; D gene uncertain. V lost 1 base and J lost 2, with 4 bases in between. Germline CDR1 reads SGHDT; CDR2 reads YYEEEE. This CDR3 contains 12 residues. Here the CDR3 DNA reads TGTGCCAGCAGCTTGTCGACCTACGAGCAGTACTTC. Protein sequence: CASSLSTYEQYF.

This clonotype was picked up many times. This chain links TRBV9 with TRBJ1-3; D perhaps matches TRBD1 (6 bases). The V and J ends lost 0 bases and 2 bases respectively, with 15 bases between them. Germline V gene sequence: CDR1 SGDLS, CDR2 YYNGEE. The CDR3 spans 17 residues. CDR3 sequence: CASSVASFGGPGNTIYF. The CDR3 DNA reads TGTGCCAGCAGCGTAGCGTCCTTTGGGGGGCCTGGAAACACCATATATTTT.

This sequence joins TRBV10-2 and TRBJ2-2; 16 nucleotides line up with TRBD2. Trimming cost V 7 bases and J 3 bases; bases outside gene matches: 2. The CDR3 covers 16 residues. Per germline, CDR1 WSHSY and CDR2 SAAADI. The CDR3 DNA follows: TGCGCCAGCAAGGGACTAGCGGGAGGGTACACCGGGGAGCTGTTTTTT. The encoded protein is CASKGLAGGYTGELFF.

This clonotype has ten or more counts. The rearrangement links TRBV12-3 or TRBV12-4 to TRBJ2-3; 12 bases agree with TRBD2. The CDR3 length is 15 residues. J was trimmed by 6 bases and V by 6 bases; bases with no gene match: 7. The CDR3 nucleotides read TGTGCCAGCAGAGGACTAGCGGGACGGAGCGATACGCAGTATTTT. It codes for CASRGLAGRSDTQYF.